The source of this T cell receptor beta chain is a study of T cell repertoires in cytomegalovirus infection. The overall study: Public TCR beta signatures provided an indication of both CMV infection and a matching HLA type.

This clonotype was recorded at least ten times. From the reads, TCRdb called clonotypes with MiXCR, one entry per CDR3 protein. This sample carries approximately 500,000 distinct CDR3 sequences, approximately 26% of them seen once, and the ten largest clones take about 12%. Input material: PBMCs. This TCR was sampled from a human donor in good health (CMV status not recorded). Some clones in this sample may be carry-over from other donors' samples.

The CDR3 protein is CASSLSGVNTGELFF. CDR3 sequence (DNA): TGTGCCAGCAGCCTTAGCGGGGTGAACACCGGGGAGCTGTTTTTT. The chain links TRBV11-3 to TRBJ2-2, with TRBD2 matching 8 bases. V lost 5 bases to trimming and J lost 1 base; unmatched junction nucleotides: 3. Germline lookup yields CDR1 SGHNT and CDR2 YENEEA. The CDR3 is made up of 15 amino acids.